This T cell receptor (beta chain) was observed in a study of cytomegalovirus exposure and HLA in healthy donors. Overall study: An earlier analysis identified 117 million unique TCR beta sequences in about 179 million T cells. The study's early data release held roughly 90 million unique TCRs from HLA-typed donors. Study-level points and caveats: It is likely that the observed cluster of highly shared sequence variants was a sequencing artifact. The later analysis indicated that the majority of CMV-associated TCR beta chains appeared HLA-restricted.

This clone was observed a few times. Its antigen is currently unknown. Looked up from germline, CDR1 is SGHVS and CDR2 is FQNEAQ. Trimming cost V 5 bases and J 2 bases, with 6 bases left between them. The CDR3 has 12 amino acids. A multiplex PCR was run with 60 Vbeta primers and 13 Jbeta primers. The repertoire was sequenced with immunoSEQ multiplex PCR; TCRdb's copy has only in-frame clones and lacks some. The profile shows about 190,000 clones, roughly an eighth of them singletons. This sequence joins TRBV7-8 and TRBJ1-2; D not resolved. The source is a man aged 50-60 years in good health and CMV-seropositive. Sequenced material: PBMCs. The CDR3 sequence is CASSPSNYGYTF. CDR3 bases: TGTGCCAGCAGCCCATCCAACTATGGCTACACCTTC.